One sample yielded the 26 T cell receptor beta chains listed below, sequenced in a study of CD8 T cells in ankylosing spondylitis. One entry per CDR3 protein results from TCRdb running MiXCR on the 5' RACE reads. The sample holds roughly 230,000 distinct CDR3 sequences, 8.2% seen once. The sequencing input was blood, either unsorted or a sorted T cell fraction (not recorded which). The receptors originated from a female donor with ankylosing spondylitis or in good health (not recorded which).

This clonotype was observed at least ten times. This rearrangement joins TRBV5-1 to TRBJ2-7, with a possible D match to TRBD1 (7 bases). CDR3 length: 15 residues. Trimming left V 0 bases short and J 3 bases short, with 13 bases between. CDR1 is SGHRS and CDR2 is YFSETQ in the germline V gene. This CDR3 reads CASSLEAGQIYEQYF. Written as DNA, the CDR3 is TGCGCCAGCAGCTTGGAGGCGGGACAGATCTACGAGCAGTACTTC. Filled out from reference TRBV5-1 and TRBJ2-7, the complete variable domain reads KAGVTQTPRYLIKTRGQQVTLSCSPISGHRSVSWYQQTPGQGLQFLFEYFSETQRNKGNFPGRFSGRQFSNSRSEMNVSTLELGDSALYLCASSLEAGQIYEQYFGPGTRLTVT.

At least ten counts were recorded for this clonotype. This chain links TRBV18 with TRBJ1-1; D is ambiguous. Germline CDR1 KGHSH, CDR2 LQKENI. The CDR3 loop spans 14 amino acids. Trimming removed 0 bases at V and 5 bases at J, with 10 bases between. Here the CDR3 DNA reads TGTGCCAGCTCACCACCCGTGGGCGGTACTGAAGCTTTCTTT. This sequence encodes CASSPPVGGTEAFF.

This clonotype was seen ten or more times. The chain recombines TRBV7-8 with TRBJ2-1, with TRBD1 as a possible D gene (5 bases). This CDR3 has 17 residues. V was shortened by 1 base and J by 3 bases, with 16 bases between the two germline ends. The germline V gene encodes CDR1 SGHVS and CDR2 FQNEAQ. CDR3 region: CASSLGVARRGYNEQFF. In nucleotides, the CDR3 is TGTGCCAGCAGCTTAGGGGTAGCTAGAAGGGGCTACAATGAGCAGTTCTTC.

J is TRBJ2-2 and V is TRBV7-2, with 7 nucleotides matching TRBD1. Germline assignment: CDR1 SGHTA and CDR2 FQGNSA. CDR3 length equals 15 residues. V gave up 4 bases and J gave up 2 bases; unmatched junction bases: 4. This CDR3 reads CASSSGQLNTGELFF. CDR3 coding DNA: TGTGCCAGCAGCTCGGGACAGCTTAACACCGGGGAGCTGTTTTTT.

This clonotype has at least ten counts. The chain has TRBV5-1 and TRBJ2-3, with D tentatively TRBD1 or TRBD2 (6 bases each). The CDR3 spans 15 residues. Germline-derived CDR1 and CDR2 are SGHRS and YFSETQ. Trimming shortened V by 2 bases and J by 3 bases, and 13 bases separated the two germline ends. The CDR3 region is CASSLQEGGTDTQYF. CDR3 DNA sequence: TGCGCCAGCAGCTTACAGGAGGGGGGAACAGATACGCAGTATTTT.

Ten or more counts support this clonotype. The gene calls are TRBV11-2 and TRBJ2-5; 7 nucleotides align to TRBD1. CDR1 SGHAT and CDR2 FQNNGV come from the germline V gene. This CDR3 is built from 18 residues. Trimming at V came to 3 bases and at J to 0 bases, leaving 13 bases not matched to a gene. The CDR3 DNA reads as TGTGCCAGCAGCTTTTTAACGCCGGACAGGTTGTACCAAGAGACCCAGTACTTC. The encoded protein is CASSFLTPDRLYQETQYF.

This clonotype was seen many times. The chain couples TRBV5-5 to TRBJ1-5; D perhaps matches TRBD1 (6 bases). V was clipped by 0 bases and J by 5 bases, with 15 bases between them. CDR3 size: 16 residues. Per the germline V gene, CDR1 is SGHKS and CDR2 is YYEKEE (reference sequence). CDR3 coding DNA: TGTGCCAGCAGCTTGGCGGGTACAGGGACTCATCAGCCCCAGCATTTT. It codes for CASSLAGTGTHQPQHF. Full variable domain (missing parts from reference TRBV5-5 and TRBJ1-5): DAGVTQSPTHLIKTRGQQVTLRCSPISGHKSVSWYQQVLGQGPQFIFQYYEKEERGRGNFPDRFSARQFPNYSSELNVNALLLGDSALYLCASSLAGTGTHQPQHFGDGTRLSIL.

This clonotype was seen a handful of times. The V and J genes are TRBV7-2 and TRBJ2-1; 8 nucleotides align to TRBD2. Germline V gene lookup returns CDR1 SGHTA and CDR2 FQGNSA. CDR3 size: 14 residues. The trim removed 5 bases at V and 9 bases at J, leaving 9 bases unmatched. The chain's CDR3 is CASSPRGGSSEQFF. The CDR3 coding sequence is TGTGCCAGCAGCCCCCGGGGGGGAAGCTCTGAGCAGTTCTTC.

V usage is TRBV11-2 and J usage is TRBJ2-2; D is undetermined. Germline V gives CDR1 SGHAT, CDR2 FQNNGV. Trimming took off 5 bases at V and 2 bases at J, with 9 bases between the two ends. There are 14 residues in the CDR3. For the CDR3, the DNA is TGTGCCAGCAGCCAAACTATTAACACCGGGGAGCTGTTTTTT. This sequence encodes CASSQTINTGELFF.

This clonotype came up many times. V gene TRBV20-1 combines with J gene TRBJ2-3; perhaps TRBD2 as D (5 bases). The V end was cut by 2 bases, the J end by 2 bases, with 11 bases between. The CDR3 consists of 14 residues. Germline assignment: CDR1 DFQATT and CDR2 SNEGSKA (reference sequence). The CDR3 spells CSARPRRSTDTQYF. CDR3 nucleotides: TGCAGTGCTAGACCTCGGAGGTCCACAGATACGCAGTATTTT.

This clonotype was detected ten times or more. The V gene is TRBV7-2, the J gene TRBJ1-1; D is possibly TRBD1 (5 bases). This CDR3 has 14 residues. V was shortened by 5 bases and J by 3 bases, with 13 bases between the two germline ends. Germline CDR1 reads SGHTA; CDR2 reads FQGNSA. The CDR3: CASSGTGLYTEAFF. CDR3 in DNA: TGTGCCAGCAGCGGAACAGGCCTTTACACTGAAGCTTTCTTT.

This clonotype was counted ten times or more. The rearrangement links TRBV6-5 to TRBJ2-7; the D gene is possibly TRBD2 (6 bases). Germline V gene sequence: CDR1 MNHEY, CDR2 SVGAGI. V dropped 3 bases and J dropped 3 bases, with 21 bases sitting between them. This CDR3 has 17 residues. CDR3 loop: CASSYRVGLEGGYEQYF. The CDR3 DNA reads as TGTGCCAGCAGTTATCGCGTAGGTTTGGAGGGCGGCTACGAGCAGTACTTC.

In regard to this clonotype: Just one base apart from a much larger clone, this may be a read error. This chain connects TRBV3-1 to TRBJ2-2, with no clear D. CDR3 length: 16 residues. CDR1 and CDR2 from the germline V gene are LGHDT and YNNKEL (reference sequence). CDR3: CANSQGVGMNTGELFF. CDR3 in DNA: TGTGCCAACAGCCAAGGAGTAGGGATGAACACCGGGGAGCTGTTTTTT.

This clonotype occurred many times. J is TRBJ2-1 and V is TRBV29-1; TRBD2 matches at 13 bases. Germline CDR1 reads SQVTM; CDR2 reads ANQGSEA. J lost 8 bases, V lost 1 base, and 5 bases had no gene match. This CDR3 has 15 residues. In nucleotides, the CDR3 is TGCAGCGTTGAAGGGACTAGCGGGAGTGTCTATGAGCAGTTCTTC. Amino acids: CSVEGTSGSVYEQFF.

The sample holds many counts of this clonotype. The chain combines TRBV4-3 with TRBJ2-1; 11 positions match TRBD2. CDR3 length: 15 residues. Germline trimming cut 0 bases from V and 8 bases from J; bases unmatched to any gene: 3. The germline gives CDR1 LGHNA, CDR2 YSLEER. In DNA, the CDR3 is TGCGCCAGCAGCCAAGATCCACTAGCGGGAGATGAGCAGTTCTTC. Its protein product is CASSQDPLAGDEQFF.

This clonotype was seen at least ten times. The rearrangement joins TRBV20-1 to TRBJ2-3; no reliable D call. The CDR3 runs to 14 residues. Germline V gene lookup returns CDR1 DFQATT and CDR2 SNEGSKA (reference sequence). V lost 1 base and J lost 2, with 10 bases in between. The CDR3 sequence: CSARARSNTDTQYF. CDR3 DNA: TGCAGTGCTAGAGCCAGGTCCAACACAGATACGCAGTATTTT.

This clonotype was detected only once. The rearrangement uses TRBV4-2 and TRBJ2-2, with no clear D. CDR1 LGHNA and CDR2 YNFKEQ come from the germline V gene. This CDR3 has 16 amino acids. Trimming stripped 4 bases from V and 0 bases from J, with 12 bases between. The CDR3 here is CASSPFVEANTGELFF. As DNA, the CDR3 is TGTGCCAGCAGCCCCTTTGTCGAGGCGAACACCGGGGAGCTGTTTTTT.

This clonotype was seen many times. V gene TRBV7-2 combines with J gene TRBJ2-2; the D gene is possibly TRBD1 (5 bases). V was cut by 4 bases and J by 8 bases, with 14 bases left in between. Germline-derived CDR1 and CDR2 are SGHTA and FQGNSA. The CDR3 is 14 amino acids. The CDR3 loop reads CASSYPDSLGELFF. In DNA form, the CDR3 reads TGTGCCAGCAGCTACCCTGACAGCTTAGGGGAGCTGTTTTTT.

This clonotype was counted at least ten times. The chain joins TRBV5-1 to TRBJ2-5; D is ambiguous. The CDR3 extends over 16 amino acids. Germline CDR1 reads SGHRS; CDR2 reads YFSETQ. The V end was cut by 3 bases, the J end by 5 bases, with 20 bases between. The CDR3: CASSSLLTQYGETQYF. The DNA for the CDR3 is TGCGCCAGCAGCTCCCTCCTAACACAGTACGGGGAGACCCAGTACTTC.

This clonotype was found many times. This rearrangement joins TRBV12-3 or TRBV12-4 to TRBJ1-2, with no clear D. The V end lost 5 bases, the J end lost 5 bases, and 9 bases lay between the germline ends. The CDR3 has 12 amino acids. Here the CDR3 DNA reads TGTGCCAGCAGTCCCCAGGTGTATGGCTACACCTTC. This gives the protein CASSPQVYGYTF.

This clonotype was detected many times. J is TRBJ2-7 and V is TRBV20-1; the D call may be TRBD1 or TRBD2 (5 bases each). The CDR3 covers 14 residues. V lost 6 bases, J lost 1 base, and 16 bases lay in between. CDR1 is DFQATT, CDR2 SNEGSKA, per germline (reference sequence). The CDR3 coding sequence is TGCAGTGCCCGGGATGGGACGTCTTCCTACGAGCAGTACTTC. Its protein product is CSARDGTSSYEQYF.

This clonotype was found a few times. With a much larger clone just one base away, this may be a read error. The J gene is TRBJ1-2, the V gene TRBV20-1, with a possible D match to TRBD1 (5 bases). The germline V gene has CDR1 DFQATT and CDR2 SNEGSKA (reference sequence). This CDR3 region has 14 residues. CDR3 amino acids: CSTRGANSSYGYTF. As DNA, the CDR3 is TGCAGTACTAGAGGGGCTAACTCTTCATATGGCTACACCTTC.

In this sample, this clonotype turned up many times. The CDR3: CASSPRESYNEQFF. The CDR3 DNA follows: TGTGCCAGCAGCCCACGCGAATCTTACAATGAGCAGTTCTTC. The V and J genes are TRBV7-6 and TRBJ2-1; D uncertain. Trimming removed 5 bases at V and 4 bases at J, with 12 bases between. Germline-derived CDR1 and CDR2 are SGHVS and FNYEAQ. The CDR3 sequence is 14 residues long.

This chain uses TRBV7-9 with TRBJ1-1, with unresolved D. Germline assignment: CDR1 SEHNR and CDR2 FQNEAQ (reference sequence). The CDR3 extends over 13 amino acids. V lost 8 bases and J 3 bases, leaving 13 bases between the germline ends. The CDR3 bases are TGTGCCAGCGCACATTTGAGGGACACTGAAGCTTTCTTT. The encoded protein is CASAHLRDTEAFF.

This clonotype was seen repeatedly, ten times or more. Written as DNA, the CDR3 is TGTGCCAGCAGTGCGACACAGGGGAGCTCTGGAAACACCATATATTTT. This gives the protein CASSATQGSSGNTIYF. The chain combines TRBV9 with TRBJ1-3, with 7 positions matching TRBD1. J lost 0 bases, V lost 5 bases, and 8 bases had no gene match. The germline V gene has CDR1 SGDLS and CDR2 YYNGEE. This CDR3 is 16 amino acids long. Complete variable domain (other parts from reference TRBV9 and TRBJ1-3): DSGVTQTPKHLITATGQRVTLRCSPRSGDLSVYWYQQSLDQGLQFLIQYYNGEERAKGNILERFSAQQFPDLHSELNLSSLELGDSALYFCASSATQGSSGNTIYFGEGSWLTVV.

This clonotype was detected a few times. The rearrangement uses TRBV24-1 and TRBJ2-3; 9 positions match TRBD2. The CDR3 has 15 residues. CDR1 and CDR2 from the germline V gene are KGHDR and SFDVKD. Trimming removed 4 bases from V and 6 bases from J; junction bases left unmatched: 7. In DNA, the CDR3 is TGTGCCACCAGTGACCCCGGGACTAGCTGGGATACGCAGTATTTT. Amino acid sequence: CATSDPGTSWDTQYF.